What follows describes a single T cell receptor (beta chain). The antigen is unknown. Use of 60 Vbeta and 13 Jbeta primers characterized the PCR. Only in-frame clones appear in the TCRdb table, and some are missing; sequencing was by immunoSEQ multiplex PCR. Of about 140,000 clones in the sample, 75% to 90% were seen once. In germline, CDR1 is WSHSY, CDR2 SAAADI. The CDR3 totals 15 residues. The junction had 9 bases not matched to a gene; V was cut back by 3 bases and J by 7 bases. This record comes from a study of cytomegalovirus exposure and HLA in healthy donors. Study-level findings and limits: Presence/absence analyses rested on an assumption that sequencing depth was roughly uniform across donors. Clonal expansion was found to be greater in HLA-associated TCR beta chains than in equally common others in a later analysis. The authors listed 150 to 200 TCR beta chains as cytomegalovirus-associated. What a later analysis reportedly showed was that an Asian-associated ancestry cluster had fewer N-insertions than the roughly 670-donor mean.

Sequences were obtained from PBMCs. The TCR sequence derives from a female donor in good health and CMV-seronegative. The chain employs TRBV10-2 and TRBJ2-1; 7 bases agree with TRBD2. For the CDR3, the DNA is TGCGCCAGCAGTGATACGGCGGGAGAGGATAATGAGCAGTTCTTC. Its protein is CASSDTAGEDNEQFF.